This T cell receptor (beta chain) was found in a study of naive and memory T cell subsets (dated by TCRdb to 2015 to 2018). A note on the overall study: The figure summarizing the skin biopsy and whole blood samples listed roughly ten blood donors, 7 tuberculin skin test biopsies and 3 saline control biopsies. Usually PCR2 was run as a SYBR Green qPCR and stopped at a set threshold, although low-input samples could use end-point PCR (approximately 6 cycles) instead. Skin biopsies were taken from tuberculin skin test sites or from saline-injected control sites and were processed for RNA extraction as described before. The paper's findings and limits, for the study overall: The larger number of TCRs found at tuberculin skin test sites was interpreted as T cell infiltration of a delayed type IV hypersensitivity reaction. The RNA-based method was acknowledged as potentially sensitive to TCR transcript changes with T cell activation and differentiation. TCR sequences were reportedly obtained from both types of skin biopsy, with many more TCRs found at tuberculin skin test sites. The paper did not give details on skin biopsy collection and RNA processing but referred to earlier studies for those details.

Libraries were constructed by UMI-ligation and nested PCR. Four rounds of PCR, run with the SP2 primer together with nested alpha and beta constant region primers, were used to amplify the ligated cDNA. TCR RNA was reverse transcribed with SuperScript IV using alpha and beta constant region primers for the blood and skin samples. T4 RNA ligase 1 was used to ligate an oligonucleotide containing the Illumina SP2 primer and a UMI to the 3' end of the cDNA. To prevent hairpin formation, the 12-nucleotide UMI was made up of two random hexamers with an eight-base spacer between them. From the second PCR onward, the TCR alpha and beta chain libraries were handled separately, and dual indexing was used for multiplexing. After pooling, the indexed libraries were analyzed by capillary electrophoresis and sequenced on either an Illumina MiSeq or NextSeq. Libraries were spiked with PhiX DNA at about 5-7.5% so that base diversity was increased and cluster recognition was improved. The source study handled its data this way. Demultiplexor pulled UMIs out of read 2, joined the UMIs with the TCR sequence from read 1, and separated reads according to sample indices. Decombinator identified V and J genes and V-J junctions, assigning each TCR a five-part identifier including V and J deletions. Collapsinator used UMIs to correct sequencing errors and PCR amplification heterogeneity, producing a UMI-based abundance for each TCR. Identifiers were converted to nucleotide sequence by CDR3Translator and translated to amino acids, and CDR3 regions were extracted on the basis of terminal motifs. Error-corrected counts of alpha and beta TCRs from blood and skin were compared after being normalized to the amount of input RNA. The public reads were reanalyzed by TCRdb: fastp trimming at Q25, MiXCR alignment, in-frame beta chains only. Rows matching on CDR3 protein sequence are summarized as one entry with the most common DNA and genes. TCRdb's processing, not the study's, gives the V and J calls here. The sample table records some 40,000 distinct CDR3 sequences; 9.5% to 11% of these occur just once. Less than 4% of the sample comes from the top ten.

The CDR3, from cysteine to phenylalanine, totals 13 residues. This entry keeps only the CDR3 DNA: 39 bases, framed from base 1. CDR1 and CDR2, looked up from the germline V gene, are SGHTA and FQGTGA. The trim is 4 bases for V and 5 bases for J, with a gap of 12 bases between the germline ends. This clonotype was picked up many times. The antigen this receptor binds is unknown. Base qualities are not recorded, but no much larger clone differs from it by a single base. The meaning of the sample's treatment or condition label: skin biopsy from PPD injection site in Mantoux-positive individual. The study reported a robust and sensitive protocol to amplify, sequence and analyze TCRs, based on 3' ligation of a UMI-containing oligonucleotide to TCR cDNA. Tuberculin skin test biopsies were obtained from sites injected with PPD in individuals who had a positive Mantoux test. Total RNA was treated with RQ1 DNase, without cell sorting, prior to reverse transcription, with an input of about 1 to 1,100 ng being targeted. Libraries were prepared from skin biopsies and whole blood so that pipeline robustness could be tested in samples in which T cells form a minority population.

The chain couples TRBV7-3 to TRBJ2-7; no D gene call is confident. The sequence was obtained from an adult in good health. Sample: skin, taken from a tuberculin skin test site. Read as DNA, the sequence is TGTGCCAGCAGCTCAGGTGACACCCACGAGCAGTACTTC. It codes for CASSSGDTHEQYF.